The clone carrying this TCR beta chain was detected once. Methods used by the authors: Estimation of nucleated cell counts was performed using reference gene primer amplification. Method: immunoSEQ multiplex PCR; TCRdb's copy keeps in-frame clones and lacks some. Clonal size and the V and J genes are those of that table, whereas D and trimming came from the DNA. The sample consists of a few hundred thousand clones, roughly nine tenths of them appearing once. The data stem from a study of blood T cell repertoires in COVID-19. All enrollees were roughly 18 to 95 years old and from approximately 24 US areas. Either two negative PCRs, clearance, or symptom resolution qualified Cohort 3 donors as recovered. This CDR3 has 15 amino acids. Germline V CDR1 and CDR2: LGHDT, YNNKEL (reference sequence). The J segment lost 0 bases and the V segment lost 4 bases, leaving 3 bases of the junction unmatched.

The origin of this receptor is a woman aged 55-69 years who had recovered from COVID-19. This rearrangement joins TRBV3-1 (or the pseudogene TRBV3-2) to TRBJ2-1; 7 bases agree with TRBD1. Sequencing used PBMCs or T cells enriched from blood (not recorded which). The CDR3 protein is CASSPKGASYNEQFF. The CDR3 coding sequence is TGTGCCAGCAGCCCGAAGGGGGCCTCCTACAATGAGCAGTTCTTC.